Listed below are T cell receptor beta chains from one sample, sequenced in a study of post-analysis software for immune sequencing data. TCRdb reanalysed the PCR reads using MiXCR and keeps one entry per CDR3 protein. The sample gives hundreds of thousands of distinct CDR3 sequences, roughly 27% of which show up once; around 0.56% is in the top ten. Sequencing was performed on blood. The receptor set was obtained from a girl between 10 and 17 years old with multiple sclerosis. CDR3s include the opening cysteine and the closing phenylalanine or tryptophan. D genes are given only for firm matches. Clone size, where shown, is once, few, many, or a class for clones that have expanded.

v_gene: TRBV4-3
abundance: .
d_gene: TRBD2
j_gene: TRBJ2-7
CDR3aa: CASSPSGTGGYEQYF
CDR3nt: TGCGCCAGCAGCCCAAGCGGGACGGGAGGCTACGAGCAGTACTTC

v_gene: TRBV9
abundance: .
d_gene: TRBD2
j_gene: TRBJ2-7
CDR3aa: CASSSSSAGFYEQYF
CDR3nt: TGTGCCAGCAGCTCCTCCTCAGCGGGATTCTACGAGCAGTACTTC

v_gene: TRBV6-6
abundance: few
d_gene: TRBD1
j_gene: TRBJ2-1
CDR3aa: CASSGVRGHPPNEQFF
CDR3nt: TGTGCCAGCAGCGGAGTCAGGGGGCATCCCCCGAATGAGCAGTTCTTC

v_gene: TRBV4-3
abundance: few
d_gene: TRBD1
j_gene: TRBJ2-7
CDR3aa: CASSIQTGGIDEQYF
CDR3nt: TGCGCCAGCAGCATTCAGACAGGGGGTATCGACGAGCAGTACTTC

v_gene: TRBV4-3
abundance: .
d_gene: TRBD2
j_gene: TRBJ2-1
CDR3aa: CASRGLAGKQFF
CDR3nt: TGCGCCAGCAGGGGACTAGCGGGGAAGCAGTTCTTC

v_gene: TRBV7-2
abundance: .
d_gene: TRBD2
j_gene: TRBJ2-1
CDR3aa: CASSFRGRAGLVGDEQFF
CDR3nt: TGTGCCAGCAGCTTTCGAGGCAGGGCGGGACTAGTAGGCGATGAGCAGTTCTTC

v_gene: TRBV2
abundance: .
d_gene: .
j_gene: TRBJ1-2
CDR3aa: CASRTMGTNYGYTF
CDR3nt: TGTGCCAGCAGGACTATGGGGACTAACTATGGCTACACCTTC

v_gene: TRBV4-3
abundance: .
d_gene: .
j_gene: TRBJ2-7
CDR3aa: CASSQESGLASYEQYF
CDR3nt: TGCGCCAGCAGCCAAGAATCGGGCCTTGCCTCCTACGAGCAGTACTTC

v_gene: TRBV4-1
abundance: .
d_gene: .
j_gene: TRBJ1-3
CDR3aa: CASSQDSGNTIYF
CDR3nt: TGCGCCAGCAGCCAAGATTCCGGAAACACCATATATTTT

v_gene: TRBV7-2
abundance: .
d_gene: .
j_gene: TRBJ2-3
CDR3aa: CASSLTATQYF
CDR3nt: TGTGCCAGCAGCTTAACAGCGACGCAGTATTTT

v_gene: TRBV10-3
abundance: .
d_gene: .
j_gene: TRBJ2-7
CDR3aa: CAISDPVGGTYEQYF
CDR3nt: TGTGCCATCAGTGATCCGGTAGGAGGGACCTACGAGCAGTACTTC

v_gene: TRBV7-9
abundance: once
d_gene: TRBD1
j_gene: TRBJ1-2
CDR3aa: CASSGYTGGGNYGYTF
CDR3nt: TGTGCCAGCAGCGGATACACAGGGGGCGGAAACTATGGCTACACCTTC

v_gene: TRBV7-2
abundance: few
d_gene: TRBD1
j_gene: TRBJ2-3
CDR3aa: CASSPRDRGWDTQYF
CDR3nt: TGTGCCAGCAGCCCTAGGGACAGGGGGTGGGATACGCAGTATTTT

v_gene: TRBV7-8
abundance: few
d_gene: TRBD1
j_gene: TRBJ1-6
CDR3aa: CASSSRTGGSYNSPLHF
CDR3nt: TGTGCCAGCAGCTCACGGACAGGGGGCTCCTATAATTCACCCCTCCACTTT

v_gene: TRBV3-1
abundance: .
d_gene: .
j_gene: TRBJ2-7
CDR3aa: CASSQDRPGHRSYEQYF
CDR3nt: TGTGCCAGCAGCCAAGATCGCCCAGGGCACCGCTCCTACGAGCAGTACTTC

v_gene: TRBV6-5
abundance: .
d_gene: .
j_gene: TRBJ2-3
CDR3aa: CASKGGDTDTQYF
CDR3nt: TGTGCCAGCAAAGGAGGGGACACAGATACGCAGTATTTT

v_gene: TRBV29-1
abundance: .
d_gene: .
j_gene: TRBJ2-5
CDR3aa: CSARFQKTQYF
CDR3nt: TGCAGCGCCCGGTTTCAGAAGACCCAGTACTTC

v_gene: TRBV27
abundance: .
d_gene: .
j_gene: TRBJ1-4
CDR3aa: CASSIGRRNEKLFF
CDR3nt: TGTGCCAGCAGTATCGGACGCCGAAATGAAAAACTGTTTTTT

v_gene: TRBV6-2/TRBV6-3
abundance: .
d_gene: TRBD1
j_gene: TRBJ1-2
CDR3aa: CASSAATGVVGGYTF
CDR3nt: TGTGCCAGCAGTGCCGCTACAGGGGTCGTAGGAGGCTACACCTTC

v_gene: TRBV7-2
abundance: many
d_gene: .
j_gene: TRBJ2-1
CDR3aa: CASSLAGGGNEQFF
CDR3nt: TGTGCCAGCAGCTTAGCCGGAGGCGGGAATGAGCAGTTCTTC

v_gene: TRBV11-2
abundance: once
d_gene: .
j_gene: TRBJ2-1
CDR3aa: CASTSWRDDSYNEQFF
CDR3nt: TGTGCCAGCACCTCGTGGCGGGATGACTCCTACAATGAGCAGTTCTTC

v_gene: TRBV12-3/TRBV12-4
abundance: few
d_gene: .
j_gene: TRBJ2-5
CDR3aa: CASSFSGIQETQYF
CDR3nt: TGTGCCAGCAGTTTCTCCGGGATCCAAGAGACCCAGTACTTC

v_gene: TRBV5-1
abundance: few
d_gene: .
j_gene: TRBJ2-5
CDR3aa: CASSLTPAETQYF
CDR3nt: TGCGCCAGCAGTTTGACCCCCGCGGAGACCCAGTACTTC

v_gene: TRBV29-1
abundance: few
d_gene: TRBD1
j_gene: TRBJ2-2
CDR3aa: CSVANRGDRTGELFF
CDR3nt: TGCAGCGTCGCGAACAGGGGGGATCGCACCGGGGAGCTGTTTTTT

v_gene: TRBV9
abundance: .
d_gene: TRBD2
j_gene: TRBJ2-5
CDR3aa: CASSVGLAGTFSPYNEQYF
CDR3nt: TGTGCCAGCAGCGTAGGACTAGCGGGAACGTTTAGCCCCTACAATGAGCAGTACTTC

v_gene: TRBV9
abundance: .
d_gene: .
j_gene: TRBJ2-1
CDR3aa: CASSPRRLGINEQFF
CDR3nt: TGTGCCAGCAGCCCCCGTCGACTAGGGATCAATGAGCAGTTCTTC

v_gene: TRBV28
abundance: .
d_gene: .
j_gene: TRBJ2-5
CDR3aa: CASSFPSTETQYF
CDR3nt: TGTGCCAGCAGTTTCCCCTCTACGGAGACCCAGTACTTC

v_gene: TRBV9
abundance: .
d_gene: TRBD2
j_gene: TRBJ2-1
CDR3aa: CASSPRGRVFNEQFF
CDR3nt: TGTGCCAGCAGCCCCCGCGGGAGGGTCTTCAATGAGCAGTTCTTC

v_gene: TRBV28
abundance: .
d_gene: TRBD2
j_gene: TRBJ2-1
CDR3aa: CASSLLAGGHNEQFF
CDR3nt: TGTGCCAGCAGTCTACTAGCGGGGGGCCACAATGAGCAGTTCTTC

v_gene: TRBV29-1
abundance: .
d_gene: .
j_gene: TRBJ2-7
CDR3aa: CSASTSRSYEQYF
CDR3nt: TGCAGCGCCTCGACCTCGAGGTCCTACGAGCAGTACTTC

v_gene: TRBV11-2
abundance: .
d_gene: .
j_gene: TRBJ2-7
CDR3aa: CASSLSFRTIRDEQYF
CDR3nt: TGTGCCAGCAGCTTATCATTTCGGACCATCCGAGACGAGCAGTACTTC

v_gene: TRBV2
abundance: few
d_gene: .
j_gene: TRBJ2-3
CDR3aa: CASTEEATSTDTQYF
CDR3nt: TGTGCCAGCACCGAGGAAGCGACTAGCACAGATACGCAGTATTTT

v_gene: TRBV9
abundance: few
d_gene: .
j_gene: TRBJ2-7
CDR3aa: CASSVATGLQYEQYF
CDR3nt: TGTGCCAGCAGCGTAGCGACAGGCCTACAATACGAGCAGTACTTC

v_gene: TRBV12-3/TRBV12-4
abundance: .
d_gene: TRBD1
j_gene: TRBJ2-7
CDR3aa: CASRIGTASYNEQYF
CDR3nt: TGTGCCAGCCGTATCGGGACAGCCTCCTACAATGAGCAGTACTTC

v_gene: TRBV6-2/TRBV6-3
abundance: .
d_gene: TRBD1
j_gene: TRBJ1-2
CDR3aa: CASGMTGRIGYTF
CDR3nt: TGTGCCAGCGGCATGACAGGGAGAATTGGCTACACCTTC

v_gene: TRBV7-8
abundance: .
d_gene: TRBD2
j_gene: TRBJ2-1
CDR3aa: CASSSLTSANNEQFF
CDR3nt: TGTGCCAGCAGCTCCCTGACTAGCGCAAACAATGAGCAGTTCTTC

v_gene: TRBV29-1
abundance: .
d_gene: TRBD1
j_gene: TRBJ2-3
CDR3aa: CSADARDRGGDTQYF
CDR3nt: TGCAGCGCCGACGCCCGGGACAGGGGGGGAGATACGCAGTATTTT

v_gene: TRBV12-3/TRBV12-4
abundance: few
d_gene: .
j_gene: TRBJ1-2
CDR3aa: CASSLWDYGYTF
CDR3nt: TGTGCCAGCAGTTTATGGGATTATGGCTACACCTTC